Following are 2 T cell receptor beta chains from one sample sequenced in a study of PD-1 blockade in classical Hodgkin lymphoma (dated by TCRdb to 2019 to 2021). In the paper's terms, the time point label means: cycle 1 day 1 (C1D1), immediately before nivolumab initiation. Every trial patient had relapsed following autologous stem cell transplantation, and prior brentuximab vedotin exposure was what differed among cohorts A, B and C. The library was made by the immunoSEQ multiplex PCR assay. TCRdb's version of the immuneACCESS table is confined to in-frame rearrangements and falls short of the full clone set. An unresolved V gene accounts for under half of the shortfall where checked; the remainder is of unknown origin. The table for this sample lists 55,000 to 75,000 clones; 85% to 95% of them were counted only once. The ten top clones hold 8% of the sample. The input for sequencing was peripheral blood mononuclear cells (PBMCs), taken at baseline. Receptors originate from a human donor with classical Hodgkin lymphoma.

The V gene is TRBV28, the J gene TRBJ1-2; D is uncertain. This CDR3 comprises 12 residues. Germline V gene sequence: CDR1 MDHEN, CDR2 SYDVKM. V gave up 1 base and J gave up 4 bases, with 4 bases separating them. The chain's CDR3 is CASSLSVYGYTF. The CDR3 nucleotides are TGTGCCAGCAGTTTATCCGTCTATGGCTACACCTTC.

This rearrangement joins TRBV30 to TRBJ2-5; TRBD1 is a possible D gene (6 bases). Looked up from germline, CDR1 is GTSNPN and CDR2 is SVGIG (reference sequence). The CDR3 runs 14 residues. The V end lost 1 base, the J end lost 7 bases, and 16 bases lay between the germline ends. The CDR3 nucleotides read TGTGCCTGGAGTGCACTCGTGCTGGGGGCGACCCAGTACTTC. It codes for CAWSALVLGATQYF. Full variable domain (rest looked up from reference TRBV30 and TRBJ2-5): SQTIHQWPATLVQPVGSPLSLECTVEGTSNPNLYWYRQAAGRGLQLLFYSVGIGQISSEVPQNLSASRPQDRQFILSSKKLLLSDSGFYLCAWSALVLGATQYFGPGTRLLVL.